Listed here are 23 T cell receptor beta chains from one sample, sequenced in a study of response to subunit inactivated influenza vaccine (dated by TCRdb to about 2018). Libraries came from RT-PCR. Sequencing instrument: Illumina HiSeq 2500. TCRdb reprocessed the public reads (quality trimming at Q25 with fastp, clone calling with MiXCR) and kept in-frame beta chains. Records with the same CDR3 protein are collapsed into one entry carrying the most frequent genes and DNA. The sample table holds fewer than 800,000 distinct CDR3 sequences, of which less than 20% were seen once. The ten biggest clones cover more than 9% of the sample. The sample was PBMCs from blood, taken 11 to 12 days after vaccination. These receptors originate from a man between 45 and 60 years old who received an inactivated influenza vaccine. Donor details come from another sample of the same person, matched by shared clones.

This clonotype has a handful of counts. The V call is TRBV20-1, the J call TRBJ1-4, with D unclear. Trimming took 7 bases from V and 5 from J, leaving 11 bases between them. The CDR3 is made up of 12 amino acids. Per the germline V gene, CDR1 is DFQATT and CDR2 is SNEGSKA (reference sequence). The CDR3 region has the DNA TGCAGTGTATCTCGGACCAATGAAAAACTGTTTTTT. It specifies CSVSRTNEKLFF.

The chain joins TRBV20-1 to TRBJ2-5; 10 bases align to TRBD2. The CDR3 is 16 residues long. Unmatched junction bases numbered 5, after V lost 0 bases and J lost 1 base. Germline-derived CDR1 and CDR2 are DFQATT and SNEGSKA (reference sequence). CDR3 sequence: CSARDRLAGVQETQYF. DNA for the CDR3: TGCAGTGCTAGAGATAGGCTAGCGGGAGTCCAAGAGACCCAGTACTTC.

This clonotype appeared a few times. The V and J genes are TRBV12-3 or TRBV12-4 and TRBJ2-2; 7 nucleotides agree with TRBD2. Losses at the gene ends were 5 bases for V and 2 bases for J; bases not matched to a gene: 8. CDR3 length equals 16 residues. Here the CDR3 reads CASSPSGGGNTGELFF. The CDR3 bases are TGTGCCAGCAGTCCCAGCGGCGGGGGAAACACCGGGGAGCTGTTTTTT.

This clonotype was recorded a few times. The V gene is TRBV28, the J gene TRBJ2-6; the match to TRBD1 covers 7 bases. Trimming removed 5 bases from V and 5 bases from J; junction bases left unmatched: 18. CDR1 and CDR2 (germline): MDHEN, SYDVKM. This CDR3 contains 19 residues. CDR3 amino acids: CASSPRQGSLSSWANVLTF. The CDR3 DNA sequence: TGTGCCAGCAGTCCGCGACAGGGTTCCCTGAGCTCATGGGCCAACGTCCTGACTTTC.

The CDR3 region is CASNPTGSRGAFF. The CDR3, as DNA: TGTGCCAGCAACCCTACCGGGAGCCGAGGGGCTTTCTTT. The J gene is TRBJ1-1, the V gene TRBV6-1, with no clear D. The CDR3 is 13 amino acids. Looked up from germline, CDR1 is MNHNS and CDR2 is SASEGT. V lost 7 bases to trimming and J lost 11 bases, with 20 bases between them.

The CDR3: CAISEFPQAGTHEQYF. For the CDR3, the DNA is TGTGCCATCAGTGAGTTCCCCCAGGCAGGGACCCACGAGCAGTACTTC. This chain uses TRBV10-3 with TRBJ2-7; D possibly uses TRBD1 or TRBD2 (5 bases each). V shed 1 base and J shed 5 bases, with 18 bases lying between them. Germline V lookup: CDR1 ENHRY, CDR2 SYGVKD. This CDR3 contains 16 residues.

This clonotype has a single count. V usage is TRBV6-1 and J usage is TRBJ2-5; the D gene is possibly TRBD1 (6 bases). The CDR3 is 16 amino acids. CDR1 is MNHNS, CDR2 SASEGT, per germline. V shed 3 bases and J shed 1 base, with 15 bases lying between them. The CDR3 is CASSEKTGTIQETQYF. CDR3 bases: TGTGCCAGCAGTGAGAAGACCGGGACAATCCAAGAGACCCAGTACTTC.

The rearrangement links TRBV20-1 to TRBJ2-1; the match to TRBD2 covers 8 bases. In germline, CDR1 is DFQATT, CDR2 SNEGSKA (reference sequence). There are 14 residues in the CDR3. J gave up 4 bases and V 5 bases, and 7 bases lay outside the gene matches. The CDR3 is CSARRTSSYNEQFF. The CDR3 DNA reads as TGCAGTGCTCGTAGGACTAGCAGTTACAATGAGCAGTTCTTC.

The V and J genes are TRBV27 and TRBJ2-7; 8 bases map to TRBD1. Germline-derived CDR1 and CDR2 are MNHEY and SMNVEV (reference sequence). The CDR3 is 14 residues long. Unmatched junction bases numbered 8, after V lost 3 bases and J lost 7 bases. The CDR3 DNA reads TGTGCCAGCAGTTTTAGCCAGGGGGCGAGGGAGCAGTACTTC. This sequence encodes CASSFSQGAREQYF.

The DNA of the CDR3 is TGCAGTGGGAGACAGGGTTTTCAGCCCCAGCATTTT. Translation gives CSGRQGFQPQHF. This chain links TRBV20-1 with TRBJ1-5; 7 bases match TRBD1. The CDR3 is made up of 12 amino acids. The germline gives CDR1 DFQATT, CDR2 SNEGSKA (reference sequence). With V trimmed by 7 bases and J by 6 bases, 6 bases remained unmatched.

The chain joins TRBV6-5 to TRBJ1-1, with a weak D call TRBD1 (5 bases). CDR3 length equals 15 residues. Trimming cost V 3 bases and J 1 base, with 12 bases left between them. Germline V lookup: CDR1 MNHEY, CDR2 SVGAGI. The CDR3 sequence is CASSYWGRQNTEAFF. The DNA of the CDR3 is TGTGCCAGCAGTTATTGGGGCCGCCAGAACACTGAAGCTTTCTTT.

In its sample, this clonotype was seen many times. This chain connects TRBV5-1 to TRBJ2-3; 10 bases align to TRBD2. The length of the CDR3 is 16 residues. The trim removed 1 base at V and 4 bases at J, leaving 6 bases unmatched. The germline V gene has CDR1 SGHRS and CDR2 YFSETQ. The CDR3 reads CASSLTPGLAPDTQYF. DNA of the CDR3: TGCGCCAGCAGCTTGACGCCGGGACTAGCGCCAGATACGCAGTATTTT.

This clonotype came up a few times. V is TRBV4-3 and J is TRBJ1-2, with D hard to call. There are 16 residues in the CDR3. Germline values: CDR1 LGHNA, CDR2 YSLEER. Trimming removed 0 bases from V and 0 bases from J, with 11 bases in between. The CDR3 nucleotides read TGCGCCAGCAGCCAAGAGGTTAGGGTAGCTAACTATGGCTACACCTTC. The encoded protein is CASSQEVRVANYGYTF.

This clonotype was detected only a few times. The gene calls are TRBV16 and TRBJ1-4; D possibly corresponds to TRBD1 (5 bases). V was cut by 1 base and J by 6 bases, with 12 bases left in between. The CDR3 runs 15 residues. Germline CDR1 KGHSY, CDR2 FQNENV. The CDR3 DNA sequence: TGTGCCAGCAGCCAATATCGAGGGACGGATGAAAAACTGTTTTTT. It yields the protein CASSQYRGTDEKLFF.

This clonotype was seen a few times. CDR3 residues: CASSEEYRGEKLFF. The CDR3 nucleotides are TGCGCCAGCAGTGAGGAGTACAGGGGTGAAAAACTGTTTTTT. The chain links TRBV10-2 to TRBJ1-4; 7 bases match TRBD1. V was clipped by 2 bases and J by 7 bases; unmatched bases: 4. This CDR3 has 14 amino acids. CDR1 is WSHSY and CDR2 is SAAADI in the germline V gene.

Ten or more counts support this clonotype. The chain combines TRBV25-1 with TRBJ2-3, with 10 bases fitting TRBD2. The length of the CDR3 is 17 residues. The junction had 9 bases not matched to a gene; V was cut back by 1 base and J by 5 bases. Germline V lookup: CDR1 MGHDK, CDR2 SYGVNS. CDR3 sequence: CASSEFPASGGRDTQYF. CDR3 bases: TGTGCCAGCAGTGAATTTCCCGCTAGCGGGGGAAGAGATACGCAGTATTTT.

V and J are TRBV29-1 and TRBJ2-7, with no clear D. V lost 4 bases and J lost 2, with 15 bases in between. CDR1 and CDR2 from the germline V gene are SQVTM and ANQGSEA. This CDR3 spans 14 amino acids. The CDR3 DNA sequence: TGCAGCGTTGCGGTGGTCAGGATAACCTACGAGCAGTACTTC. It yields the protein CSVAVVRITYEQYF.

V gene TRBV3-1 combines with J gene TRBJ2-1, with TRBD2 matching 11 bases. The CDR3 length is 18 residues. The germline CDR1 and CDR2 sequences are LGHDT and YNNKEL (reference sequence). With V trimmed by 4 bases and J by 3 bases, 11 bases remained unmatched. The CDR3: CASSPTGLAGGFYNEQFF. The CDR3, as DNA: TGTGCCAGCAGCCCCACGGGGCTAGCGGGGGGTTTCTACAATGAGCAGTTCTTC.

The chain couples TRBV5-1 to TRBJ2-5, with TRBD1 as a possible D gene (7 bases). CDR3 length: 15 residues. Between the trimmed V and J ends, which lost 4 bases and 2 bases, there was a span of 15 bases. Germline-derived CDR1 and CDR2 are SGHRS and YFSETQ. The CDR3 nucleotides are TGCGCCAGCAGCCCCCAGGGGGGACAACAAGAGACCCAGTACTTC. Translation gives CASSPQGGQQETQYF.

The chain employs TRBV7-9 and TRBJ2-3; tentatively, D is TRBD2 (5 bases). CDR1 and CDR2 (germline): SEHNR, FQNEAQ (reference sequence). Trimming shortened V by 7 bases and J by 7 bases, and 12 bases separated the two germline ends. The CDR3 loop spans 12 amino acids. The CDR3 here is CASTGERYTQYF. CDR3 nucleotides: TGTGCCAGCACCGGGGAGCGGTATACGCAGTATTTT.

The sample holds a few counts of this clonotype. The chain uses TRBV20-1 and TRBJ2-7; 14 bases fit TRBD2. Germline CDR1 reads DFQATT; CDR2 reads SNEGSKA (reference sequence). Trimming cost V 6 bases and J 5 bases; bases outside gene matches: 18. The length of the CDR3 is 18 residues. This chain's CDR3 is CSAGTGSPGLAGVNEQYF. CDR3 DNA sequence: TGCAGTGCGGGGACAGGGTCTCCGGGACTAGCGGGAGTAAACGAGCAGTACTTC.

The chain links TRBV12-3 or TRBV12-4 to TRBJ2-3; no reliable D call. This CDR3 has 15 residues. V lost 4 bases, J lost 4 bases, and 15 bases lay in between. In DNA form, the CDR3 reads TGTGCCAGCAGTTCCCCCTTCCGACTGGCAGATACGCAGTATTTT. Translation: CASSSPFRLADTQYF.

Written as DNA, the CDR3 is TGTGCCAGCAGTCCGAGCCCGGGACAGGGACCTCTGGAACTGTTTTTT. It is translated as CASSPSPGQGPLELFF. V is TRBV12-3 or TRBV12-4 and J is TRBJ1-4; 9 nucleotides align to TRBD1. The CDR3 sequence is 16 residues long. Losses at the gene ends were 5 bases for V and 12 bases for J; bases not matched to a gene: 16.